The clone carrying this T cell receptor beta chain has at least ten counts. Its antigen is currently unknown. Every cDNA TCR molecule received its own unique molecular identifier. TCRdb re-analysed the 5' RACE reads in MiXCR, keeping a single row per CDR3 protein. The sample yields some 54,000 distinct CDR3 sequences, less than 9.5% seen once. Indicated time point: blood at routine non-recurrence follow-up after resection. The authors sequenced whole RNA from tumor, nontumor lung or frozen PBMC without sorting. The data were obtained in a study of spatial heterogeneity in lung cancer. As for the study in general: Alpha-chain sequences were detected in numbers that were consistently lower than beta-chain sequences. Every unique TCR and UMI combination, on average, appeared more than ten times in raw reads. Study-level points and caveats: Tumor TCRs that were ubiquitous and expanded showed up in blood more at resection than follow-up.

J lost 2 bases, V lost 6 bases, and 6 bases had no gene match. CDR3 length: 15 amino acids. Germline V lookup: CDR1 MNHEY, CDR2 SVGAGI. This receptor was taken from a female donor with early-stage non-small cell lung cancer. Sequencing was performed on PBMCs, taken at follow-up. The chain employs TRBV6-5 and TRBJ1-5; 8 positions match TRBD1. CDR3 sequence: CASSRKTGGNQPQHF. CDR3 coding DNA: TGTGCCAGCAGCCGAAAGACAGGGGGCAATCAGCCCCAGCATTTT.